This T cell receptor (beta chain) was retrieved from a study of spatial heterogeneity in lung cancer. Study outcomes and limitations: One measure, the expanded intratumoral alpha and beta TCR count, tracked tumor mutation counts.

This clonotype was recorded many times. Its antigen is undetermined. In germline, CDR1 is MNHNY, CDR2 SVGAGI (reference sequence). Trimming removed 7 bases from V and 2 bases from J, with 20 bases in between. This CDR3 comprises 16 residues. All TCR cDNA molecules were individually tagged with a unique molecular identifier. TCRdb re-analysed the 5' RACE reads in MiXCR, keeping a single row per CDR3 protein. This table holds nearly 15,000 distinct CDR3 sequences, around 7.8% found once. Noted time point: sample taken at primary tumor resection. Whole RNA, isolated from tumor, nontumor lung or frozen PBMC, was sequenced without prior sorting.

The sequencing here drew on lung tumor tissue, taken at surgery. The receptor's source is a male donor with early-stage non-small cell lung cancer. The chain is built from TRBV6-6 and TRBJ1-1; perhaps TRBD1 as D (6 bases). The DNA of the CDR3 is TGTGCCAGCACCCGAGGGGGGGCGAGTTCAAACACTGAAGCTTTCTTT. It is translated as CASTRGGASSNTEAFF.